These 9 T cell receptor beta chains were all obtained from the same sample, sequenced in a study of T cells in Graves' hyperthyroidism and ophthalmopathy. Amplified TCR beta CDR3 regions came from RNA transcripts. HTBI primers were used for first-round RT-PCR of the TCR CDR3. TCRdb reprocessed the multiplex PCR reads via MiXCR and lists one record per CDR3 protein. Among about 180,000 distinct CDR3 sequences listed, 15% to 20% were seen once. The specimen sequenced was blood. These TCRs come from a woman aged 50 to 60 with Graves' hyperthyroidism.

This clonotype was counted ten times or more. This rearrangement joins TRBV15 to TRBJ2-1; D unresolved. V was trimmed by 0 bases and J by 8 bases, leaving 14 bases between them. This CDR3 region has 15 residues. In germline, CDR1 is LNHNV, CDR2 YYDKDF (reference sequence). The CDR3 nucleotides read TGTGCCACCAGCAGAGATCGGTCAGGTGTCGATGAGCAGTTCTTC. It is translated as CATSRDRSGVDEQFF.

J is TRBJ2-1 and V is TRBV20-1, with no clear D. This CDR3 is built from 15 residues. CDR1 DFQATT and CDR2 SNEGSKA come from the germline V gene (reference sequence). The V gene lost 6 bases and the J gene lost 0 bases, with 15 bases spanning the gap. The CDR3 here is CSAPLPGPSYNEQFF. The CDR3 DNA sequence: TGCAGTGCACCTCTCCCCGGGCCCTCCTACAATGAGCAGTTCTTC.

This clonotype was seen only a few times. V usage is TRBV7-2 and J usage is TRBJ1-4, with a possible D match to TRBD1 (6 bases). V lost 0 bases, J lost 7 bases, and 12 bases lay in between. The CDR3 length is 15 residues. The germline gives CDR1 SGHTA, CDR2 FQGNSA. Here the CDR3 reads CASSLAGGGVEKLFF. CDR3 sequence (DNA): TGTGCCAGCAGCTTAGCGGGGGGCGGAGTTGAAAAACTGTTTTTT.

In nucleotides, the CDR3 is TGTGCCAGCTCACCACTCTCGGACAGGGCGGGTGGGAACACTGAAGCTTTCTTT. It yields the protein CASSPLSDRAGGNTEAFF. The chain recombines TRBV18 with TRBJ1-1; 8 nucleotides line up with TRBD1. This CDR3 is built from 18 residues. CDR1 and CDR2 from the germline V gene are KGHSH and LQKENI. The V gene end was trimmed by 1 base and the J gene end by 1 base; junction bases not matched to a gene: 11.

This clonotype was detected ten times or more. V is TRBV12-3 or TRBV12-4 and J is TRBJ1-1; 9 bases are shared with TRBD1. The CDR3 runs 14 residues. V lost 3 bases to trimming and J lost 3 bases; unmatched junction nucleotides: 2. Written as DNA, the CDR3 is TGTGCCAGCAGTTTGGGACAGGGACACACTGAAGCTTTCTTT. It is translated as CASSLGQGHTEAFF.

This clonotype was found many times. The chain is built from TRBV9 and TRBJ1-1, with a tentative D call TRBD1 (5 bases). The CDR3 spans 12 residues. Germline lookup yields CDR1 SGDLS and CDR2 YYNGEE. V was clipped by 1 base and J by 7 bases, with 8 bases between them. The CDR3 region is CASSVPGREAFF. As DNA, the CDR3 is TGTGCCAGCAGCGTACCAGGGCGTGAAGCTTTCTTT.

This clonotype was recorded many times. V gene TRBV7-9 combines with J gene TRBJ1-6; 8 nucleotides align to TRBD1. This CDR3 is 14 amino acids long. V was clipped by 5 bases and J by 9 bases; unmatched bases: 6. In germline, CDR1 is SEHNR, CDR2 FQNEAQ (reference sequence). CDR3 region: CASSIGQGISPLHF. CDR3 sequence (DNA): TGTGCCAGCAGCATTGGACAGGGAATTTCACCCCTCCACTTT. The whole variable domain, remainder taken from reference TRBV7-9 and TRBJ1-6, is DTGVSQNPRHKITKRGQNVTFRCDPISEHNRLYWYRQTLGQGPEFLTYFQNEAQLEKSRLLSDRFSAERPKGSFSTLEIQRTEQGDSAMYLCASSIGQGISPLHFGNGTRLTVT.

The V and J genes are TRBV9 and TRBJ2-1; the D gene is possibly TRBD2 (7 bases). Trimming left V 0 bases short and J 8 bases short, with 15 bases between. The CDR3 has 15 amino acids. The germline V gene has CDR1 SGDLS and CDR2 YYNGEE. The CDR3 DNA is TGTGCCAGCAGCGTAGGTCGGGGGGCGGGGGATGAGCAGTTCTTC. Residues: CASSVGRGAGDEQFF. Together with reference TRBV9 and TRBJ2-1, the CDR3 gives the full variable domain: DSGVTQTPKHLITATGQRVTLRCSPRSGDLSVYWYQQSLDQGLQFLIQYYNGEERAKGNILERFSAQQFPDLHSELNLSSLELGDSALYFCASSVGRGAGDEQFFGPGTRLTVL.

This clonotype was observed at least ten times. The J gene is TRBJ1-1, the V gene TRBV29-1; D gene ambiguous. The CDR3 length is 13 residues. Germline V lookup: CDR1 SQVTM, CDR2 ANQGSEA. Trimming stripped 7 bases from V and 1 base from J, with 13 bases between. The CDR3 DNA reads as TGCAGCGCAAGGGTGGAGGAGAACACTGAAGCTTTCTTT. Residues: CSARVEENTEAFF. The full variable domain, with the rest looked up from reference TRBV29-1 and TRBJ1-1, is SAVISQKPSRDICQRGTSLTIQCQVDSQVTMMFWYRQQPGQSLTLIATANQGSEATYESGFVIDKFPISRPNLTFSTLTVSNMSPEDSSIYLCSARVEENTEAFFGQGTRLTVV.